A single sample is the source of the 12 T cell receptor beta chains below, sequenced in a study of beta chain features in type 1 diabetes (dated by TCRdb to between 2017 and 2018). These receptors' antigens are unknown. The library was built by means of the immunoSEQ multiplex PCR assay. The entire isolated RNA was reverse transcribed using the High Capacity cDNA Reverse Transcription Kit, and thus expressed TCRB transcripts were sequenced. What TCRdb holds here is the immuneACCESS table cut down to in-frame rearrangements. Part of the clones is not present; checked against another copy, under half of the missing clones reflect an unresolved V gene, and the others are unexplained. For this sample the table gives around 710,000 clones, of which around 11% were detected only once. The ten largest clones represent roughly 0.12% of the sample. Broader findings and caveats from the paper: In all four CD4+ subsets, TCRB CDR3 length was moderately but significantly shorter in type 1 diabetes patients.

Sequencing was performed on naive CD4+ T cells from blood. In the paper's terms, the cell subset or site label means: true naive CD4+ T cells. The source of these receptors is a man aged 25 to 40 with type 1 diabetes.

This clone showed up just a few times. The genes are TRBV28 and TRBJ2-5; D not resolved. The germline V and J ends were trimmed by 8 bases and 7 bases, with 11 bases remaining between them. Germline assignment: CDR1 MDHEN and CDR2 SYDVKM. This CDR3 has 11 amino acids. Here the CDR3 reads CASGRDRTQYF. CDR3 DNA: TGTGCCAGCGGAAGAGACCGGACCCAGTACTTC.

This clone turned up a few times. This chain joins TRBV7-2 and TRBJ1-2, with 12 nucleotides matching TRBD1. The junction had 3 bases not matched to a gene; V was cut back by 0 bases and J by 1 base. This CDR3 is built from 17 residues. CDR1 SGHTA and CDR2 FQGNSA come from the germline V gene. CDR3 coding DNA: TGTGCCAGCAGCTTAGCAGGGACAGGGGGCAATAACTATGGCTACACCTTC. Its protein is CASSLAGTGGNNYGYTF.

The rearrangement joins TRBV29-1 to TRBJ2-5; 8 bases are a match to TRBD2. CDR3 length equals 12 residues. The V gene's germline CDR1 is SQVTM and CDR2 ANQGSEA. V was clipped by 6 bases and J by 4 bases; unmatched bases: 4. This chain's CDR3 is CSVGLARETQYF. CDR3 DNA sequence: TGCAGCGTAGGACTAGCCCGAGAGACCCAGTACTTC.

In its sample, this clone was seen a few times. This chain links TRBV4-3 with TRBJ1-4, with D hard to call. Trimming took 0 bases from V and 8 from J, leaving 13 bases between them. Germline values: CDR1 LGHNA, CDR2 YSLEER. CDR3 length equals 15 residues. The CDR3 here is CASSQDHGPNEKLFF. CDR3 coding DNA: TGCGCCAGCAGCCAAGATCACGGTCCCAACGAAAAACTGTTTTTT.

The V and J genes are TRBV9 and TRBJ2-2; 10 bases align to TRBD2. V trimming: 4 bases; J trimming: 1 base; junction bases outside the gene matches: 4. This CDR3 comprises 16 residues. CDR1 and CDR2 (germline): SGDLS, YYNGEE. CDR3 residues: CASSSIAGGNTGELFF. As DNA, the CDR3 is TGTGCCAGCAGCTCAATAGCGGGGGGGAACACCGGGGAGCTGTTTTTT.

The chain uses TRBV5-6 and TRBJ1-1; TRBD1 agrees at 7 bases. Germline loops: CDR1 SGHDT, CDR2 YYEEEE. With 3 bases clipped from V and 7 bases from J, the junction kept 9 bases outside the gene matches. This CDR3 is 14 amino acids long. The CDR3, as DNA: TGTGCCAGCAGCTGGGGACAGCCAACCGATGAAGCTTTCTTT. Protein product: CASSWGQPTDEAFF.

The V call is TRBV14, the J call TRBJ2-2, with D perhaps matching TRBD1 (5 bases). Trimming took 1 base from V and 5 from J, leaving 14 bases between them. The CDR3 loop spans 16 amino acids. Per the germline V gene, CDR1 is SGHDN and CDR2 is FVKESK. The DNA of the CDR3 is TGTGCCAGCAGCCAAGTCGGCAGGGTCCCAACCGGGGAGCTGTTTTTT. Translated: CASSQVGRVPTGELFF.

The J gene is TRBJ1-5, the V gene TRBV5-1; possible D gene TRBD1, 5 bases. The CDR3 covers 14 residues. V gave up 4 bases and J gave up 0 bases, with 8 bases separating them. CDR1 and CDR2 from the germline V gene are SGHRS and YFSETQ. CDR3 sequence: CASSHDSSNQPQHF. DNA of the CDR3: TGCGCCAGCAGCCATGACAGTAGCAATCAGCCCCAGCATTTT.

This chain joins TRBV5-1 and TRBJ1-6; 7 positions match TRBD1. V shed 0 bases and J 5 bases; nucleotides not matched to a gene: 5. The CDR3 is 16 amino acids. Germline V CDR1 and CDR2: SGHRS, YFSETQ. For the CDR3, the DNA is TGCGCCAGCAGCTTGGGAACGACAGGGAATAATTCACCCCTCCACTTT. Its translation: CASSLGTTGNNSPLHF.

This chain links TRBV9 with TRBJ2-2; the D is unclear. CDR1 and CDR2 (germline): SGDLS, YYNGEE. V was pared by 0 bases and J by 4 bases, with 16 bases between. CDR3 size: 17 residues. CDR3 DNA sequence: TGTGCCAGCAGCGTAGATCTTGGCGTCACGGGCACCGGGGAGCTGTTTTTT. This gives the protein CASSVDLGVTGTGELFF.

The chain couples TRBV18 to TRBJ2-7, with TRBD1 matching 11 bases. This CDR3 comprises 14 residues. Germline V CDR1 and CDR2: KGHSH, LQKENI. J gave up 4 bases and V 4 bases, and 3 bases lay outside the gene matches. CDR3 nucleotides: TGTGCCAGCTCACAGGGACAGGGGGTGTACGAGCAGTACTTC. It codes for CASSQGQGVYEQYF.

This clone was recorded a few times. The chain uses TRBV2 and TRBJ1-5, with D possibly being TRBD1 (6 bases). Germline V gives CDR1 SNHLY, CDR2 FYNNEI. Trimming removed 5 bases at V and 7 bases at J, with 15 bases between. CDR3 length: 14 residues. In DNA form, the CDR3 reads TGTGCCAGCAGTCCACAAGGGGGAGGACAGCCCCAGCATTTT. Its translation is CASSPQGGGQPQHF.